The entry that follows covers one T cell receptor (beta chain) sequence. Germline V gene lookup returns CDR1 MNHNS and CDR2 SASEGT. This CDR3 has 15 amino acids. V trimming: 4 bases; J trimming: 3 bases; junction bases outside the gene matches: 9. The source of the sample is a study of a mutant IDH1 vaccine in newly diagnosed glioma. At the level of the study: Previous care, which was radiotherapy, temozolomide, or both, most often involved both.

Documented time point: baseline, week 1 (first vaccination visit). Sample treatment: pre-vaccination baseline after standard-of-care therapy. Assay used: immunoSEQ multiplex PCR; TCRdb lists only in-frame clones, some missing. This sample carries some 95,000 clones, around 80% of them seen once, and the ten largest clones take approximately 7.6%. The rearrangement links TRBV6-1 to TRBJ2-7; TRBD1 aligns across 7 bases. This receptor was taken from a man in his forties with glioma. This material consisted of PBMCs, taken from a glioma patient treated with radiotherapy, temozolomide or both. The CDR3 DNA is TGTGCCAGCAGTGCGACAGGGCTGATGTGCTACGAGCAGTACTTC. It codes for CASSATGLMCYEQYF.